What follows are 23 T cell receptor beta chains derived from one specimen sequenced in a study of shared clonotypes between healthy human individuals. TCRdb's table, derived via immunoSEQ multiplex PCR, lists solely in-frame clones and lacks some. The table shows about 2.2 million clones, with about 94% occurring only once. Naivety among CD8 cells was defined by CD45RO negativity and positive CCR7 selection, thereby excluding terminally differentiated effector memory CD45RA+ cells. Sequenced input: naive CD8+ T cells from PBMCs. These receptors came from a man between 18 and 29 years old in good health. Some clones in this sample may be carry-over from other donors' samples.

The chain combines TRBV7-9 with TRBJ2-5; D perhaps matches TRBD1 (6 bases). The better agreement between TRBJ2-7 and the DNA end casts doubt on the J call. There are 16 residues in the CDR3. Germline assignment: CDR1 SEHNR and CDR2 FQNEAQ (reference sequence). DNA for the CDR3: TGTGCCAGCAGCGCCCTGACAGTGGGGGCAGGCTACGAGCAGTACTTC. Translating gives CASSALTVGAGYEQYF.

The chain employs TRBV28 and TRBJ1-2; D not certain. Per the germline V gene, CDR1 is MDHEN and CDR2 is SYDVKM. This CDR3 is 16 amino acids long. V was cut by 6 bases and J by 6 bases, with 23 bases left in between. CDR3: CASRGAVLSMVDGYTF. CDR3 nucleotide sequence: TGTGCCAGCAGAGGCGCCGTCTTGTCCATGGTGGATGGCTACACCTTC.

The chain recombines TRBV4-1 with TRBJ2-7, with D possibly being TRBD1 or TRBD2 (5 bases each). The germline V and J ends were trimmed by 4 bases and 2 bases, with 12 bases remaining between them. Germline values: CDR1 MGHRA, CDR2 YSYEKL. The CDR3 has 14 residues. The CDR3 DNA is TGCGCCAGCAGCCTCGGGACCAACCCCTACGAGCAGTACTTC. Its translation: CASSLGTNPYEQYF.

The V call is TRBV5-6, the J call TRBJ1-6, with a weak D call TRBD1 (6 bases). This CDR3 is 13 amino acids long. Germline loops: CDR1 SGHDT, CDR2 YYEEEE. The V gene lost 0 bases and the J gene lost 10 bases, with 8 bases spanning the gap. The CDR3 reads CASSLGGASPLHF. The CDR3 bases are TGTGCCAGCAGCTTGGGGGGGGCGTCACCCCTCCACTTT.

CDR3 nucleotide sequence: TGTGCCAGCAGTTCCTACCAATACGAGCAGTACTTC. It specifies CASSSYQYEQYF. V and J are TRBV27 and TRBJ2-7, with unresolved D. Per the germline V gene, CDR1 is MNHEY and CDR2 is SMNVEV (reference sequence). Trimming shortened V by 4 bases and J by 4 bases, and 8 bases separated the two germline ends. CDR3 length: 12 residues.

The chain has TRBV19 and TRBJ2-7, with D unclear. The germline CDR1 and CDR2 sequences are LNHDA and SQIVND (reference sequence). Trimming left V 4 bases short and J 7 bases short, with 11 bases between. The CDR3 runs to 12 residues. In DNA form, the CDR3 reads TGTGCCAGTAGTAAAGACTCTCAGGAGCAGTACTTC. This encodes CASSKDSQEQYF.

This chain joins TRBV11-3 and TRBJ1-4; no clear D. Per the germline V gene, CDR1 is SGHNT and CDR2 is YENEEA. The CDR3 loop spans 13 amino acids. Between the trimmed V and J ends, which lost 5 bases and 7 bases, there was a span of 11 bases. This CDR3 reads CASSNRQGEKLFF. CDR3 DNA sequence: TGTGCCAGCAGCAATCGACAAGGTGAAAAACTGTTTTTT.

The genes are TRBV9 and TRBJ2-7, with D possibly TRBD2 on 7 matching bases. The V gene lost 4 bases and the J gene lost 1 base, with 27 bases spanning the gap. From germline, CDR1 is SGDLS and CDR2 YYNGEE. CDR3 length equals 19 residues. CDR3 coding DNA: TGTGCCAGCAGCCCATCACACAGGGAGGGTTTTCGTTTGTCCTACGAGCAGTACTTC. Residues: CASSPSHREGFRLSYEQYF.

The rearrangement joins TRBV27 to TRBJ2-7; 7 bases fit TRBD2. This CDR3 comprises 14 residues. Germline V CDR1 and CDR2: MNHEY, SMNVEV (reference sequence). Trimming removed 5 bases from V and 6 bases from J; junction bases left unmatched: 10. The CDR3 here is CASSTWTSMGEQYF. CDR3 bases: TGTGCCAGCAGTACGTGGACTAGTATGGGCGAGCAGTACTTC.

J is TRBJ2-5 and V is TRBV4-2; TRBD1 or TRBD2 may be the D gene (5 bases each). The germline CDR1 and CDR2 sequences are LGHNA and YNFKEQ. CDR3 size: 17 residues. Trimming took 0 bases from V and 2 from J, leaving 16 bases between them. CDR3 bases: TGTGCCAGCAGCCAAGAAGGAGCCGGGACGGGTCAAGAGACCCAGTACTTC. Residues: CASSQEGAGTGQETQYF.

On this clone itself: One junction end disagrees with the germline gene, perhaps due to a read error. The V gene is TRBV28, the J gene TRBJ2-7; D gene uncertain. In germline, CDR1 is MDHEN, CDR2 SYDVKM. The CDR3 contains 13 residues. The CDR3 here is CASKVRGSYEQYF. The CDR3 region has the DNA TGTGCGAGCAAAGTTCGTGGCTCCTACGAGCAGTACTTC.

The CDR3 region has the DNA TGTGCCAGCAGTTTATTTGTGAGAGGGCACGAGCAGTACTTC. Its protein product is CASSLFVRGHEQYF. This chain connects TRBV28 to TRBJ2-7; D perhaps matches TRBD2 (5 bases). Trimming removed 1 base from V and 5 bases from J, with 12 bases in between. Germline V lookup: CDR1 MDHEN, CDR2 SYDVKM. This CDR3 region has 14 residues.

This rearrangement joins TRBV28 to TRBJ1-1; tentative D call: TRBD1 (5 bases). The V gene lost 6 bases and the J gene lost 0 bases, with 14 bases spanning the gap. CDR1 is MDHEN, CDR2 SYDVKM, per germline. There are 15 residues in the CDR3. The chain's CDR3 is CASSPSRELNTEAFF. The CDR3 DNA reads TGTGCCAGCAGCCCCTCCAGGGAATTGAACACTGAAGCTTTCTTT.

The gene calls are TRBV9 and TRBJ2-6; D is uncertain. Germline loops: CDR1 SGDLS, CDR2 YYNGEE. V dropped 0 bases and J dropped 0 bases, with 7 bases sitting between them. The CDR3 sequence is 16 residues long. The CDR3 sequence: CASSVERDSGANVLTF. As DNA, the CDR3 is TGTGCCAGCAGCGTAGAAAGGGACTCTGGGGCCAACGTCCTGACTTTC.

The chain links TRBV29-1 to TRBJ1-2; D is undetermined. From germline, CDR1 is SQVTM and CDR2 ANQGSEA. This CDR3 has 15 amino acids. The germline V and J ends were trimmed by 1 base and 4 bases, with 16 bases remaining between them. For the CDR3, the DNA is TGCAGCGTTGAAGTTCGGGGTTTCGACCGCTATGGCTACACCTTC. Its protein is CSVEVRGFDRYGYTF.

The CDR3 loop is CAISPSGPNEQFF. In DNA, the CDR3 is TGTGCCATTTCCCCTAGCGGGCCCAATGAGCAGTTCTTC. This chain uses TRBV10-3 with TRBJ2-1; 8 bases are shared with TRBD2. The CDR3 covers 13 residues. J was trimmed by 6 bases and V by 9 bases; bases with no gene match: 7. CDR1 ENHRY and CDR2 SYGVKD come from the germline V gene.

Worth noting for this clone: Different DNA sequences within this sample yield the same CDR3. J is TRBJ1-1 and V is TRBV29-1; D not resolved. Germline CDR1 is SQVTM and CDR2 is ANQGSEA. The germline V and J ends were trimmed by 6 bases and 1 base, with 9 bases remaining between them. This CDR3 comprises 12 residues. CDR3 nucleotide sequence: TGCAGCGTCCGGACCGAGAACACTGAAGCTTTCTTT. Its protein is CSVRTENTEAFF.

V and J are TRBV6-6 and TRBJ2-3; 8 bases align to TRBD2. The CDR3 runs 16 residues. In germline, CDR1 is MNHNY, CDR2 SVGAGI (reference sequence). V lost 7 bases to trimming and J lost 4 bases; unmatched junction nucleotides: 13. The CDR3 reads CASTLREGWLADTQYF. The DNA of the CDR3 is TGTGCCAGCACTCTACGGGAGGGTTGGCTGGCAGATACGCAGTATTTT.

For this clone: Other DNA sequences from this sample encode an identical CDR3 as well. V and J are TRBV4-2 and TRBJ2-7; 8 nucleotides line up with TRBD2. CDR1 is LGHNA and CDR2 is YNFKEQ in the germline V gene. Trimming removed 4 bases from V and 3 bases from J; junction bases left unmatched: 2. The CDR3 spans 13 residues. DNA of the CDR3: TGTGCCAGCAGCCCGGGGGGGGACTACGAGCAGTACTTC. This gives the protein CASSPGGDYEQYF.

In DNA form, the CDR3 reads TGTGCCAGCAGCCTAACGACTAGCGGGAGTCCGAACACCGGGGAGCTGTTTTTT. Its translation: CASSLTTSGSPNTGELFF. The chain couples TRBV9 to TRBJ2-2, with TRBD2 identical over 12 bases. Trimming at V came to 4 bases and at J to 0 bases, leaving 7 bases not matched to a gene. This CDR3 has 18 residues. Germline assignment: CDR1 SGDLS and CDR2 YYNGEE.

The chain uses TRBV7-2 and TRBJ2-7, with D hard to call. The germline gives CDR1 SGHTA, CDR2 FQGNSA. CDR3 size: 15 residues. V was pared by 0 bases and J by 2 bases, with 11 bases between. The CDR3 nucleotides are TGTGCCAGCAGCTTAGCTCGGAGTTTTACCTACGAGCAGTACTTC. This sequence encodes CASSLARSFTYEQYF.

The chain recombines TRBV27 with TRBJ1-2, with a weak D call TRBD1 (5 bases). Germline CDR1 is MNHEY and CDR2 is SMNVEV (reference sequence). With 8 bases removed from V and 6 bases from J, the gap between germline ends came to 13 bases. This CDR3 is 12 amino acids long. CDR3 sequence: CASWGGYDGYTF. The CDR3 nucleotides are TGTGCCAGCTGGGGGGGATACGATGGCTACACCTTC.

This clone appeared a single time. V gene TRBV27 combines with J gene TRBJ2-7; no clear D gene. The CDR3 is 15 amino acids. Germline CDR1 is MNHEY and CDR2 is SMNVEV (reference sequence). The V end lost 3 bases, the J end lost 6 bases, and 18 bases lay between the germline ends. DNA for the CDR3: TGTGCCAGCAGTTTTTATTCTGACATTTTCCCCGAGCAGTACTTC. Encoded protein: CASSFYSDIFPEQYF.